The clone carrying this T cell receptor (beta chain) has a count of ten or more. Its antigen is still unknown. This specimen comes from a study of neurological immune-mediated disorders. The cDNA was synthesized by 5'RACE incorporating 10-nucleotide random UMIs. TCRdb passed the 5' RACE reads through MiXCR, listing each CDR3 protein once. The sample lists 84,000 or so distinct CDR3 sequences, 4.3% occurring once. Time point in this sample: longitudinal time-point 3. Study results and limitations: Phylogenetic grouping assigned the repertoires of 18 of 34 multiple sclerosis patients to a single related-CDR3 cluster, representing a possible signature. CDR3 amino acid sequences found in expanded clones were never shared across subjects, suggesting private repertoires in all groups.

The sequencing input was PBMCs. This receptor was identified in a woman aged 55-70 years with multiple sclerosis.

In DNA, the CDR3 is TGTGCCAGCAGCTTAGCGGGTAGCGGGGGGTCCTACGAGCAGTACTTC. Its protein is CASSLAGSGGSYEQYF. This sequence joins TRBV7-2 and TRBJ2-7, with TRBD2 matching over 10 bases. V was pared by 0 bases and J by 1 base, with 3 bases of the junction left unmatched. Germline CDR1 reads SGHTA; CDR2 reads FQGNSA. The CDR3 sequence is 16 residues long.